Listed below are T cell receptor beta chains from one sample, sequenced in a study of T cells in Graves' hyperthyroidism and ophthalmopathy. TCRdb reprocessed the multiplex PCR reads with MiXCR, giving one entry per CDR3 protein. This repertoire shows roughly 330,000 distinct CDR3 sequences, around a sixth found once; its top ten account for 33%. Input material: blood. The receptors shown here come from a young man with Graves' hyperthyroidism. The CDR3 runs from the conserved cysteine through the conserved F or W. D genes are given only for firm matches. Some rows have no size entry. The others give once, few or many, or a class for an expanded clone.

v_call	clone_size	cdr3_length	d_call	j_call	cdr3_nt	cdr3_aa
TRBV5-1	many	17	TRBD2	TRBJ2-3	TGCGCCAGCAGCTTGTTGCAGGGACTAGCGGGGGGAGATACGCAGTATTTT	CASSLLQGLAGGDTQYF
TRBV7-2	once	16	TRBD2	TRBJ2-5	TGTGCCAGCAGCTTAGTAGGAGCGGGACCCCAAGAGACCCAGTACTTC	CASSLVGAGPQETQYF
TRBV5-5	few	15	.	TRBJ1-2	TGTGCCAGCAGCTTTGGGGAGGGACCTAACTATGGCTACACCTTC	CASSFGEGPNYGYTF
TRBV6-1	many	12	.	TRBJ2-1	TGTGCCAGCAGCCAGGGAAGGAATGAGCAGTTCTTC	CASSQGRNEQFF
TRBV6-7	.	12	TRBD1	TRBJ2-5	TGTGCCAGCAGTCCCCCTGACAGGGCAAAGTACTTC	CASSPPDRAKYF
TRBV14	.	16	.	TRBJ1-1	TGTGCCAGCAGCCAAGTCGGGATAGCCTTGAACACTGAAGCTTTCTTT	CASSQVGIALNTEAFF
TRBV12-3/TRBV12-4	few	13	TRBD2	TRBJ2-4	TGTGCCAGCAGAACTAGCGGGATAAACATTCAGTACTTC	CASRTSGINIQYF
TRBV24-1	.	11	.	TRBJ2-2	TGTGCCACCCGGGACACCGGGGAGCTGTTTTTT	CATRDTGELFF
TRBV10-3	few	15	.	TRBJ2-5	TGTGCCATCCGTTCCTCCAAGGGGGAACAAGAGACCCAGTACTTC	CAIRSSKGEQETQYF
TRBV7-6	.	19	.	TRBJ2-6	TGTGCCAGCAGCCACCCTCGAGCAGGGGAGGTTGCTGGGGCCAACGTCCTGACTTTC	CASSHPRAGEVAGANVLTF
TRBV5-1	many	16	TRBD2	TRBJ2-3	TGCGCCAGCAGCTTGCCAGCGGGAGGGAGCACAGATACGCAGTATTTT	CASSLPAGGSTDTQYF
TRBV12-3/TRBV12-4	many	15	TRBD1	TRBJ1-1	TGTGCCAGCAGTTTTCCTCAGGGGGGGAATACTGAAGCTTTCTTT	CASSFPQGGNTEAFF
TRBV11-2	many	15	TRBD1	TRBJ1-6	TGTGCCAGCAGCTTAGAACGGACAGGGGTTTCACCCCTCCACTTT	CASSLERTGVSPLHF
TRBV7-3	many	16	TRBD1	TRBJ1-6	TGTGCCAGCAGCTTAACTCCCGGACAGGGTGGTTCACCCCTCCACTTT	CASSLTPGQGGSPLHF
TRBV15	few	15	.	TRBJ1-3	TGTGCCACCGCCCCGCTACGCGAAGCTGGAAACACCATATATTTT	CATAPLREAGNTIYF
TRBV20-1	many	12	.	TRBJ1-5	TGCAGTGCGGGAAGTACGGATCAGCCCCAGCATTTT	CSAGSTDQPQHF
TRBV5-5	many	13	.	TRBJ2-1	TGTGCCACTAGGGACTTGAAAGAAAATGAGCAGTTCTTC	CATRDLKENEQFF
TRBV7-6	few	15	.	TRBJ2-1	TGTGCCAGCAGCTCCGTAGGGGGGGCGGTGAATGAGCAGTTCTTC	CASSSVGGAVNEQFF
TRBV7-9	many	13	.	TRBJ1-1	TGTGCCAGCAGCTTAGGGATGGGGACTGAAGCTTTCTTT	CASSLGMGTEAFF
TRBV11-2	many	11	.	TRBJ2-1	TGTGCCAGCAGCTTTGCCGTAGAGCAGTTCTTC	CASSFAVEQFF
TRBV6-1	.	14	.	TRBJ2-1	TGTGCCAGCGCCCCTCGGGACTTGGCCAATGAGCAGTTCTTC	CASAPRDLANEQFF
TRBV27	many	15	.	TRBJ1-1	TGTGCCAGCGGCCCCAAGCGGGGGGTCGGCGCTGAAGCTTTCTTT	CASGPKRGVGAEAFF
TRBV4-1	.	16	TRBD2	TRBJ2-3	TGCGCCAGCAGCCAAGAGCCTAGCGGGAGGGCGGATACGCAGTATTTT	CASSQEPSGRADTQYF
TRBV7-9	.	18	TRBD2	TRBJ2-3	TGTGCCAGCAGCTTAGAGCTAGCGGGAGGGCCCTTCACAGATACGCAGTATTTT	CASSLELAGGPFTDTQYF
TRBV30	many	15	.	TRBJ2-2	TGTGCCTGGAGCTTGACTAGTCACAGGCCCGGGGAGCTGTTTTTT	CAWSLTSHRPGELFF
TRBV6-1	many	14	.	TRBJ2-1	TGTGCCAGCAGTTACCGTCGTGAGGGGCCAGGGCAGTTCTTC	CASSYRREGPGQFF
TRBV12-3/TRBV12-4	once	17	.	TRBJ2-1	TGTGCCAGCAGCTACTCCGGGACCCTGAGCTCCTACAATGAGCAGTTCTTC	CASSYSGTLSSYNEQFF
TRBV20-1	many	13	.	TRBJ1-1	TGCAGTGCCCGAGGGTACGAAAACACTGAAGCTTTCTTT	CSARGYENTEAFF
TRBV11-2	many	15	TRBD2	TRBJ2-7	TGTGCCAGCAGCTTGGGACTAGCGGACTACTACGAGCAGTACTTC	CASSLGLADYYEQYF
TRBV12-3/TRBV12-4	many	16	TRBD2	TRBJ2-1	TGTGCCAGTAATGATTTCGCGGGAGGGCTTCGTCCTGAGCAGTTCTTC	CASNDFAGGLRPEQFF
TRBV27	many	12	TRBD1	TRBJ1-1	TGTGCCAGCATGGGGGGGGACAGTGAAGCTTTCTTT	CASMGGDSEAFF
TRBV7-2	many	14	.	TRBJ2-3	TGTGCCAGCAGCTCCTTCATGGTAGGAGATACGCAGTATTTT	CASSSFMVGDTQYF
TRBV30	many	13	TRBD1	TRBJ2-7	TGTGCCTGGAGTTACGACAGGGACAACGAGCAGTACTTC	CAWSYDRDNEQYF
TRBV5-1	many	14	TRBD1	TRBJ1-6	TGCGCCAGCAGCTTGAAGTACAGGGGATCACCCCTCCACTTT	CASSLKYRGSPLHF